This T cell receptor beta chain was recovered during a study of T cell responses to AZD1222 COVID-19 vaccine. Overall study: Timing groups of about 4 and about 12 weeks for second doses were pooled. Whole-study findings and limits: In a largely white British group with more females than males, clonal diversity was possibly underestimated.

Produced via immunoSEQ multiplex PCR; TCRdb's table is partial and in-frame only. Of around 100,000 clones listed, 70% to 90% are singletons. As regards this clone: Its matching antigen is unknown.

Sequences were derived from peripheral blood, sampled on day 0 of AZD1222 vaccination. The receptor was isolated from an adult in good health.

The CDR3 nucleotides are TGTGCCAGCAGCCAAGATGGGACTAGCGGGGGAGAGACCCAGTACTTC. Translating it yields CASSQDGTSGGETQYF. The chain employs TRBV14 and TRBJ2-5; TRBD2 matches 14 bases. The CDR3 runs 16 residues. J gave up 4 bases and V 0 bases, and 1 base lay outside the gene matches. The germline V gene has CDR1 SGHDN and CDR2 FVKESK.